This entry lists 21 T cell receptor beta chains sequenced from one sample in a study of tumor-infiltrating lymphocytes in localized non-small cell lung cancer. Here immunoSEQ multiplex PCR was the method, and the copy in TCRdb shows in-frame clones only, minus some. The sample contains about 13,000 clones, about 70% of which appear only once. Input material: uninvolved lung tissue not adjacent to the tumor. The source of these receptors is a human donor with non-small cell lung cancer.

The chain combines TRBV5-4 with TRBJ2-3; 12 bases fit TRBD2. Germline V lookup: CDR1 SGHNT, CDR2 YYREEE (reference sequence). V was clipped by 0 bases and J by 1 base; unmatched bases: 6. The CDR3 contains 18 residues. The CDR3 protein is CASSLGLAGVLGTDTQYF. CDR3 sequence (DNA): TGTGCCAGCAGCTTGGGACTAGCGGGGGTTCTTGGCACAGATACGCAGTATTTT.

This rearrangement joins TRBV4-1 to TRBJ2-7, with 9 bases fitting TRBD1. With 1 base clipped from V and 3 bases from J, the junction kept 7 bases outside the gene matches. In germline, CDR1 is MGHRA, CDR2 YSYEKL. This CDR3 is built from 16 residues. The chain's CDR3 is CASSQVEDRGGYEQYF. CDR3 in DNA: TGCGCCAGCAGCCAAGTGGAGGACAGGGGAGGCTACGAGCAGTACTTC.

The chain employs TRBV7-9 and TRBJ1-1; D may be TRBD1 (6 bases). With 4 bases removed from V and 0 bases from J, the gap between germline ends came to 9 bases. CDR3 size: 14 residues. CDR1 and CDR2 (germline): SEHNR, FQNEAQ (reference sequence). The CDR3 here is CASSSRQVNTEAFF. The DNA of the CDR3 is TGTGCCAGCAGCTCCCGACAGGTGAACACTGAAGCTTTCTTT.

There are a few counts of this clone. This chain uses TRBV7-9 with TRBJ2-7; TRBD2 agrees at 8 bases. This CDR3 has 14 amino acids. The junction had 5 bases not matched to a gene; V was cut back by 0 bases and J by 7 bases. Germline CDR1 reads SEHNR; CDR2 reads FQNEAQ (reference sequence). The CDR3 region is CASSLASGVWEQYF. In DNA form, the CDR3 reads TGTGCCAGCAGCTTAGCTAGCGGGGTGTGGGAGCAGTACTTC.

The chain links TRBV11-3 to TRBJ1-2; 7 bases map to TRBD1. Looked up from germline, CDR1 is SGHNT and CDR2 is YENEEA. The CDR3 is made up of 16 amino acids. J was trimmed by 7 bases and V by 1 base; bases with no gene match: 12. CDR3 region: CASSLGPGTANGGYTF. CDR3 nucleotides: TGTGCCAGCAGCTTAGGCCCGGGGACAGCGAATGGTGGCTACACCTTC. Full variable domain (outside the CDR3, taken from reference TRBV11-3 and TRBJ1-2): EAGVVQSPRYKIIEKKQPVAFWCNPISGHNTLYWYLQNLGQGPELLIRYENEEAVDDSQLPKDRFSAERLKGVDSTLKIQPAELGDSAVYLCASSLGPGTANGGYTFGSGTRLTVV.

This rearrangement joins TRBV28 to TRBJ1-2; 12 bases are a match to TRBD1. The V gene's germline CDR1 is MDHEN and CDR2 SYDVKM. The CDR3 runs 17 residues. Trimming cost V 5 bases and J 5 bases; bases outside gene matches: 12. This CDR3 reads CASSPGTGGASWYGYTF. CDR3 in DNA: TGTGCCAGCAGTCCTGGGACAGGGGGCGCATCATGGTATGGCTACACCTTC.

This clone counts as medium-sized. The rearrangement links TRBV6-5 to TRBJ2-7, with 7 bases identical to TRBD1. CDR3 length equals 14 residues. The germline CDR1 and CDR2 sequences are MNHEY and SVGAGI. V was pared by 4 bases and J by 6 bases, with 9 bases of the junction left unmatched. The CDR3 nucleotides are TGTGCCAGCAGTTTGACAGGGAGTAATCGCGAGCAGTACTTC. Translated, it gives CASSLTGSNREQYF.

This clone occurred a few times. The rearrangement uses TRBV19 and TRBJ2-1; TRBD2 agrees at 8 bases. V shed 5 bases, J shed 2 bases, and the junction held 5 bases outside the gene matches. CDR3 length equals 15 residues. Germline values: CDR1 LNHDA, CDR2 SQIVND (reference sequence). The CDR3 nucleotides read TGTGCCAGTAGTGCAACTAGCGGAGCCTACAATGAGCAGTTCTTC. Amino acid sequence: CASSATSGAYNEQFF.

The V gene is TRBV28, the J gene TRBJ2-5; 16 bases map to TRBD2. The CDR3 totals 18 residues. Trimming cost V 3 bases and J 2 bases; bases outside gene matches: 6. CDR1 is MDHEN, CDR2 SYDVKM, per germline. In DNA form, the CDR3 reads TGTGCCAGCAGTTTGGGGACTAGCGGGGGGGCCGGGCAAGAGACCCAGTACTTC. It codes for CASSLGTSGGAGQETQYF.

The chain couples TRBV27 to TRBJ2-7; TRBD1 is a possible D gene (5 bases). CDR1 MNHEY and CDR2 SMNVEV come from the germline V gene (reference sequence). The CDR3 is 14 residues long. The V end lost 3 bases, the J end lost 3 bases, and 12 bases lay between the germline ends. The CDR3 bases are TGTGCCAGCAGTTTCCGGAGAACAGGCTACGAGCAGTACTTC. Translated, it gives CASSFRRTGYEQYF.

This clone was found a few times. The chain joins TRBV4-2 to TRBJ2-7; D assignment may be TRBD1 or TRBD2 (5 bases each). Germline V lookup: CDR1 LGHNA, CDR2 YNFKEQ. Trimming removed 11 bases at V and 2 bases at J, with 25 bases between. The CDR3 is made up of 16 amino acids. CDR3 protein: CAAGKGAGLGAYEQYF. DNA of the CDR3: TGTGCCGCAGGCAAGGGAGCCGGGTTAGGGGCCTACGAGCAGTACTTC.

CDR3: CALRRTVSYNEQFF. CDR3 nucleotide sequence: TGTGCACTGAGGAGGACAGTCTCCTACAATGAGCAGTTCTTC. This chain joins TRBV30 and TRBJ2-1, with a possible D match to TRBD1 (6 bases). The V gene's germline CDR1 is GTSNPN and CDR2 SVGIG (reference sequence). CDR3 length: 14 amino acids.

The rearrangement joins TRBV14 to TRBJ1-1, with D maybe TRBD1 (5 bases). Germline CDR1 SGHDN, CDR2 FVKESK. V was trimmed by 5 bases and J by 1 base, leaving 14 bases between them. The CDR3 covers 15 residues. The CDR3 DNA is TGTGCCAGCAGCTTTCGACTCAGGGAGAACACTGAAGCTTTCTTT. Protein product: CASSFRLRENTEAFF.

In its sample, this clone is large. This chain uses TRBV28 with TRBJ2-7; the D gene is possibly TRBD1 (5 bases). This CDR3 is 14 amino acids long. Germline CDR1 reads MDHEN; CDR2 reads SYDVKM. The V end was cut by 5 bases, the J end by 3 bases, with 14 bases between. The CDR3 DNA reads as TGTGCCAGCAGTCCGACAGCGTTGGGCTACGAGCAGTACTTC. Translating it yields CASSPTALGYEQYF.

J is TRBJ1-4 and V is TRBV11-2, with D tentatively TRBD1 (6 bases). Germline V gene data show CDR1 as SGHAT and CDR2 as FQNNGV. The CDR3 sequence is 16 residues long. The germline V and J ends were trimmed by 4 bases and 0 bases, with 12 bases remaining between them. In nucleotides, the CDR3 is TGTGCCAGCAGCTCCCGGGACACCCCAACTAATGAAAAACTGTTTTTT. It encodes CASSSRDTPTNEKLFF.

The CDR3 DNA follows: TGTGCCAGCAGTGAGGCTGAGCGGGGTGACTACGAGCAGTACTTC. Translation: CASSEAERGDYEQYF. The genes are TRBV25-1 and TRBJ2-7; 7 bases agree with TRBD2. J gave up 3 bases and V 3 bases, and 8 bases lay outside the gene matches. Germline V gives CDR1 MGHDK, CDR2 SYGVNS. The CDR3 length is 15 residues.

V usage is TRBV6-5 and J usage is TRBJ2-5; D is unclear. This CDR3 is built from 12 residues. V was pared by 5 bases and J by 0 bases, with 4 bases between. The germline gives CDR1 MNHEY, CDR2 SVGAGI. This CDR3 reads CASSQNQETQYF. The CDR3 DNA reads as TGTGCCAGCAGTCAGAACCAAGAGACCCAGTACTTC.

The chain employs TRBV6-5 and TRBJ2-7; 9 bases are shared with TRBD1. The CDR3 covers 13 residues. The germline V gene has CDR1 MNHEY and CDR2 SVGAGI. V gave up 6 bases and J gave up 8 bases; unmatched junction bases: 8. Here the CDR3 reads CASSPGTGTKQYF. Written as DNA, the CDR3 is TGTGCCAGCAGCCCCGGGACAGGGACGAAGCAGTACTTC.

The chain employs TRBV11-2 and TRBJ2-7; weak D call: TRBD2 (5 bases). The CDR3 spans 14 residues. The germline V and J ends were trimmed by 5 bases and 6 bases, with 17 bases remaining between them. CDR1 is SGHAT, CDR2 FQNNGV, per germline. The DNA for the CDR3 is TGTGCCAGCAGCCCTATCGCGGGCCCCGGCGAGCAGTACTTC. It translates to CASSPIAGPGEQYF.

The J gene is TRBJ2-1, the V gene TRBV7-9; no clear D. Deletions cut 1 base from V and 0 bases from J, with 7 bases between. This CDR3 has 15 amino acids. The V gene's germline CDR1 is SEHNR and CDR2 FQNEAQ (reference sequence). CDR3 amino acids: CASSLDRSSYNEQFF. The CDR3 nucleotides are TGTGCCAGCAGCTTAGACCGGAGCTCCTACAATGAGCAGTTCTTC.

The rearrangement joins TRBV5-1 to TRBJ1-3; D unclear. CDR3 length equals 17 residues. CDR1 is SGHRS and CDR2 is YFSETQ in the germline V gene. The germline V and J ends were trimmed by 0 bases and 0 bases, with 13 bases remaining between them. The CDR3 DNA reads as TGCGCCAGCAGCTTGGAGGTCAGCCTGAGCTCTGGAAACACCATATATTTT. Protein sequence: CASSLEVSLSSGNTIYF.